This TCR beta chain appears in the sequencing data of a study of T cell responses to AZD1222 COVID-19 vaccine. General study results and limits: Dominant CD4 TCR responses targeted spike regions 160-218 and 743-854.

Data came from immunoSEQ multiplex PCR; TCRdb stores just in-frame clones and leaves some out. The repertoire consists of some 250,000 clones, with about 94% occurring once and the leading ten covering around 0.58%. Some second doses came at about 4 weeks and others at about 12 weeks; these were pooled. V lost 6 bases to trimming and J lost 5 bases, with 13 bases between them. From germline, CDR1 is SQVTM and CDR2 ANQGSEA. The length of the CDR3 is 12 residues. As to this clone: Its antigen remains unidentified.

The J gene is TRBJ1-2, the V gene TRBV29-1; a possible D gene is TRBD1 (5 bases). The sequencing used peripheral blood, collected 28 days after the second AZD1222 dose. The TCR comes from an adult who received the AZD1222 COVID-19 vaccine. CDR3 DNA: TGCAGCGTAGGCGAAGGGGCTTATGGCTACACCTTC. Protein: CSVGEGAYGYTF. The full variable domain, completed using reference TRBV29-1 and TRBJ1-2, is SAVISQKPSRDICQRGTSLTIQCQVDSQVTMMFWYRQQPGQSLTLIATANQGSEATYESGFVIDKFPISRPNLTFSTLTVSNMSPEDSSIYLCSVGEGAYGYTFGSGTRLTVV.